This record concerns one T cell receptor (beta chain) sequence. The antigen is not known. The data originate from a study of shared clonotypes between healthy human individuals. Study findings and constraints: Investigators collected only blood, and repertoires in tissues likely differ.

Method: immunoSEQ multiplex PCR; TCRdb's copy keeps in-frame clones and lacks some. This table has roughly 2 million clones, 95% appearing once. V shed 3 bases and J shed 4 bases, with 13 bases lying between them. Germline loops: CDR1 GTSNPN, CDR2 SVGIG (reference sequence). The CDR3 sequence is 15 residues long. Recent vaccinations or acute infections were absent in the healthy HIV-negative adult donors. The sequence was collected from a man aged 18 to 30 in good health. V and J are TRBV30 and TRBJ1-6; no clear D gene. Sequenced material: naive CD4+ T cells sorted from blood. The subset was: CD45RA+ positively selected. CDR3 region: CAWRPFGVYNSPLHF. CDR3 bases: TGTGCCTGGAGGCCTTTTGGGGTTTATAATTCACCCCTCCACTTT.